This is a list of T cell receptor beta chains from one sample in a study of a mutant IDH1 vaccine in newly diagnosed glioma. Their antigen targets remain unknown. Profiling relied on immunoSEQ multiplex PCR, and the TCRdb table lists in-frame clones only, not all of them. The table includes around 130,000 clones, around 80% detected once. The sample here was PBMCs, taken from a glioma patient whose treatment included an IDH1 peptide vaccine. The receptors derive from a man aged 40-55 years with glioma. The CDR3 runs from the conserved cysteine through the conserved F or W. The D gene is left open where the match is weak. Clone size, where shown, is once, few, many, or a class for clones that have expanded.

v_gene: TRBV4-3; j_gene: TRBJ2-3; d_gene: TRBD2; abundance: -; CDR3nt: TGCGCCAGCAGCCTCCGTGGCGGGGGGAACACAGATACGCAGTATTTT; CDR3aa: CASSLRGGGNTDTQYF
v_gene: TRBV30; j_gene: TRBJ1-2; d_gene: -; abundance: -; CDR3nt: TGTGCCTGGAGTGAAAAAATTCTGGTCCTCCGAGGCTACACCTTC; CDR3aa: CAWSEKILVLRGYTF
v_gene: TRBV5-8; j_gene: TRBJ1-2; d_gene: -; abundance: -; CDR3nt: TGTGCCAGCAGGCGGGATCAAGGGTATCTCTATGGCTACACCTTC; CDR3aa: CASRRDQGYLYGYTF
v_gene: TRBV7-6; j_gene: TRBJ2-2; d_gene: -; abundance: few; CDR3nt: TGTGCCAGCAGCTTGTCTACAAACACCGGGGAGCTGTTTTTT; CDR3aa: CASSLSTNTGELFF
v_gene: TRBV28; j_gene: TRBJ2-7; d_gene: -; abundance: -; CDR3nt: TGTGCCAGCAGTGTCCACGGGGGGTTAGGGGGCGGCTACGAGCAGTACTTC; CDR3aa: CASSVHGGLGGGYEQYF
v_gene: TRBV4-3; j_gene: TRBJ2-1; d_gene: TRBD2; abundance: -; CDR3nt: TGCGCCAGCAGCCAGGCCCCGACTAGCGTATCCTACAATGAGCAGTTCTTC; CDR3aa: CASSQAPTSVSYNEQFF
v_gene: TRBV4-1; j_gene: TRBJ2-7; d_gene: -; abundance: many; CDR3nt: TGCGCCAGCAGCCAAGAGACACGCTACGAGCAGTACTTC; CDR3aa: CASSQETRYEQYF
v_gene: TRBV19; j_gene: TRBJ2-6; d_gene: -; abundance: -; CDR3nt: TGTGCCAGTCATCTGCACTCTGGGGCCAACGTCCTGACTTTC; CDR3aa: CASHLHSGANVLTF
v_gene: TRBV25-1; j_gene: TRBJ1-2; d_gene: -; abundance: -; CDR3nt: TGTGCCAGCAGTGTGAACACAGGATATGGCTACACCTTC; CDR3aa: CASSVNTGYGYTF
v_gene: TRBV18; j_gene: TRBJ1-1; d_gene: -; abundance: -; CDR3nt: TGTGCCAGCTCGCCGGACGGGGGCCGAGACACTGAAGCTTTCTTT; CDR3aa: CASSPDGGRDTEAFF
v_gene: TRBV29-1; j_gene: TRBJ2-7; d_gene: -; abundance: -; CDR3nt: TGCAGCGCCCGAGGGGCCAGGGATATCCGCTACGAGCAGTACTTC; CDR3aa: CSARGARDIRYEQYF
v_gene: TRBV5-4; j_gene: TRBJ2-7; d_gene: -; abundance: -; CDR3nt: TGTGCCAGCAGCTTGTACGCCAGTTCCTGCGAGCAGTACTTC; CDR3aa: CASSLYASSCEQYF
v_gene: TRBV30; j_gene: TRBJ2-7; d_gene: -; abundance: -; CDR3nt: TGTGCCTGGAGTGAAGGGCAGCTCTACGAGCAGTACTTC; CDR3aa: CAWSEGQLYEQYF
v_gene: TRBV13; j_gene: TRBJ1-2; d_gene: -; abundance: -; CDR3nt: TGTGCCAGCAGCTACACGGGGATCCATACGGATGGCTACACCTTC; CDR3aa: CASSYTGIHTDGYTF
v_gene: TRBV11-1; j_gene: TRBJ2-7; d_gene: -; abundance: -; CDR3nt: TGTGCCAGCAGCCACTCAGATGATGCCTACGAGCAGTACTTC; CDR3aa: CASSHSDDAYEQYF
v_gene: TRBV7-8; j_gene: TRBJ2-1; d_gene: -; abundance: -; CDR3nt: TGTGCCAGCAGCTTAGCGATTGGGACCGCCGAGAGGGAGCAGTTCTTC; CDR3aa: CASSLAIGTAEREQFF
v_gene: TRBV4-2; j_gene: TRBJ2-1; d_gene: TRBD2; abundance: -; CDR3nt: TGTGCCAGCAGCCACGGACTAGCGACCAATGAGCAGTTCTTC; CDR3aa: CASSHGLATNEQFF
v_gene: TRBV28; j_gene: TRBJ1-5; d_gene: -; abundance: -; CDR3nt: TGTGCCAGCAGTGAGGGGCCGAGCAATCAGCCCCAGCATTTT; CDR3aa: CASSEGPSNQPQHF
v_gene: TRBV6-5; j_gene: TRBJ2-1; d_gene: TRBD1; abundance: -; CDR3nt: TGTGCCAGCAGGCGACAGGGGGCCTACAATGAGCAGTTCTTC; CDR3aa: CASRRQGAYNEQFF
v_gene: TRBV6-1; j_gene: TRBJ1-4; d_gene: -; abundance: few; CDR3nt: TGTGCCAGCAGTGAGGGGGCGGGTGAAAAACTGTTTTTT; CDR3aa: CASSEGAGEKLFF
v_gene: TRBV25-1; j_gene: TRBJ1-6; d_gene: TRBD1; abundance: once; CDR3nt: TGTGCCAGCAGCCTCACAGGGGGCCTTTCACCCCTCCACTTT; CDR3aa: CASSLTGGLSPLHF
v_gene: TRBV4-2; j_gene: TRBJ1-2; d_gene: -; abundance: few; CDR3nt: TGTGCCAGCAGTTGGGGGCGGGGGTCTGAAGGCTACACCTTC; CDR3aa: CASSWGRGSEGYTF
v_gene: TRBV5-1; j_gene: TRBJ1-4; d_gene: -; abundance: -; CDR3nt: TGCGCCAGCAGCTCCACAGGACAGTCCGTACGGGAAAAACTGTTTTTT; CDR3aa: CASSSTGQSVREKLFF
v_gene: TRBV9; j_gene: TRBJ2-3; d_gene: TRBD2; abundance: -; CDR3nt: TGTGCCAGCAGCGTACAATTGTCTAGCGGGAGGGCCCTCCCCGATACGCAGTATTTT; CDR3aa: CASSVQLSSGRALPDTQYF
v_gene: TRBV5-8; j_gene: TRBJ1-5; d_gene: -; abundance: -; CDR3nt: TGTGCCAGCCTCCGGGGTTGGCAGCCCCAGCATTTT; CDR3aa: CASLRGWQPQHF
v_gene: TRBV7-2; j_gene: TRBJ2-3; d_gene: -; abundance: -; CDR3nt: TGTGCCAGCAGCCCCGGGGGGCAGGGAACAGATACGCAGTATTTT; CDR3aa: CASSPGGQGTDTQYF
v_gene: TRBV7-9; j_gene: TRBJ2-4; d_gene: -; abundance: -; CDR3nt: TGTGCCAGCAGCTTAAGGTCCAGGGGGGATCAGTACTTC; CDR3aa: CASSLRSRGDQYF
v_gene: TRBV18; j_gene: TRBJ2-5; d_gene: TRBD2; abundance: -; CDR3nt: TGTGCCAGCTCACGAAGCGGGGCCCAAGAGACCCAGTACTTC; CDR3aa: CASSRSGAQETQYF
v_gene: TRBV9; j_gene: TRBJ2-1; d_gene: -; abundance: few; CDR3nt: TGTGCCAGCAGCGGGGGAGTAGGCAATGAGCAGTTCTTC; CDR3aa: CASSGGVGNEQFF
v_gene: TRBV6-6; j_gene: TRBJ2-2; d_gene: -; abundance: -; CDR3nt: TGTGCCGCCCGGGCTGGTCGGACGAACACCGGGGAGCTGTTTTTT; CDR3aa: CAARAGRTNTGELFF
v_gene: TRBV4-3; j_gene: TRBJ2-3; d_gene: TRBD2; abundance: once; CDR3nt: TGCGCCAGCAGCCAAGGGGCTAGCGGGATTGCAGATACGCAGTATTTT; CDR3aa: CASSQGASGIADTQYF
v_gene: TRBV5-1; j_gene: TRBJ2-2; d_gene: -; abundance: -; CDR3nt: TGCGCCAGCAGCTGGTCCACTGGGGAGCTGTTTTTT; CDR3aa: CASSWSTGELFF
v_gene: TRBV6-5; j_gene: TRBJ1-5; d_gene: TRBD1; abundance: -; CDR3nt: TGTGCCAGCAGTTGGGGGGAGGGGGCTGGCAATCAGCCCCAGCATTTT; CDR3aa: CASSWGEGAGNQPQHF
v_gene: TRBV9; j_gene: TRBJ1-2; d_gene: -; abundance: -; CDR3nt: TGTGCCAGCAGCGTAGATTCGGAGTATGGCTACACCTTC; CDR3aa: CASSVDSEYGYTF
v_gene: TRBV19; j_gene: TRBJ2-1; d_gene: TRBD2; abundance: -; CDR3nt: TGTGCCAGTAGTACCCGCTTCCGGGAGGCCTCCTACAATGAGCAGTTCTTC; CDR3aa: CASSTRFREASYNEQFF
v_gene: TRBV6-5; j_gene: TRBJ1-1; d_gene: TRBD1; abundance: -; CDR3nt: TGTGCCAGCAGTAGAACAGGGGTCACTGAAGCTTTCTTT; CDR3aa: CASSRTGVTEAFF
v_gene: TRBV7-9; j_gene: TRBJ1-1; d_gene: -; abundance: -; CDR3nt: TGTGCCAGCTCGACCAGACAGATTAACACTGAAGCTTTCTTT; CDR3aa: CASSTRQINTEAFF
v_gene: TRBV29-1; j_gene: TRBJ2-7; d_gene: TRBD1; abundance: -; CDR3nt: TGCAGCGTTGAAGTTGGGGACAGGGGAGGTCGCGAGCAGTACTTC; CDR3aa: CSVEVGDRGGREQYF
v_gene: TRBV7-2; j_gene: TRBJ1-2; d_gene: TRBD1; abundance: -; CDR3nt: TGTGCCAGCAGCCAGACCGTAGGGGGCACCTATGGCTACACCTTC; CDR3aa: CASSQTVGGTYGYTF
v_gene: TRBV5-4; j_gene: TRBJ1-2; d_gene: -; abundance: few; CDR3nt: TGTGCCAGCAGCCCCCCGGGCAACTATGGCTACACCTTC; CDR3aa: CASSPPGNYGYTF
v_gene: TRBV18; j_gene: TRBJ1-1; d_gene: -; abundance: -; CDR3nt: TGTGCCAGCTCACCAAATGCGAACACTGAAGCTTTCTTT; CDR3aa: CASSPNANTEAFF
v_gene: TRBV19; j_gene: TRBJ2-2; d_gene: TRBD2; abundance: -; CDR3nt: TGTGCCAGTGGGAACGAAGGCGGGAGGTTAAACACCGGGGAGCTGTTTTTT; CDR3aa: CASGNEGGRLNTGELFF
v_gene: TRBV6-1; j_gene: TRBJ2-1; d_gene: TRBD1; abundance: -; CDR3nt: TGTGCCAGCAGAAAGGACAGGGTGACCTACAATGAGCAGTTCTTC; CDR3aa: CASRKDRVTYNEQFF
v_gene: TRBV5-4; j_gene: TRBJ2-1; d_gene: -; abundance: -; CDR3nt: TGTGCCAGCAGCCCAAACATGGGTGAGCAGTTCTTC; CDR3aa: CASSPNMGEQFF
v_gene: TRBV5-1; j_gene: TRBJ2-1; d_gene: TRBD1; abundance: -; CDR3nt: TGCGCCAGCAGCTTGGTGGGACAGGGCTACAATGAGCAGTTCTTC; CDR3aa: CASSLVGQGYNEQFF
v_gene: TRBV5-1; j_gene: TRBJ2-4; d_gene: TRBD1; abundance: -; CDR3nt: TGCGCCAGCAGCTTAGAGGGACAGGGAAACATTCAGTACTTC; CDR3aa: CASSLEGQGNIQYF